The T cell receptor (beta chain) described here comes from a study of control samples from healthy donors and cancer patients. This CDR3 spans 15 amino acids. Trimming left V 3 bases short and J 7 bases short, with 16 bases between. Germline lookup yields CDR1 LNHNV and CDR2 YYDKDF (reference sequence). TCRdb's table, derived via immunoSEQ multiplex PCR, lists solely in-frame clones and lacks some. The sample includes over 150,000 clones, roughly 95% seen only once; the top ten take under 1.2%. Sequencing was performed on blood. The sequence derives from a woman aged 30 to 39 in good health. The chain recombines TRBV15 with TRBJ1-5; possible D gene TRBD1, 5 bases. Here the CDR3 DNA reads TGTGCCACCAGCAGCACTCATTTGGGACGCCAGCCCCAGCATTTT. It yields the protein CATSSTHLGRQPQHF.